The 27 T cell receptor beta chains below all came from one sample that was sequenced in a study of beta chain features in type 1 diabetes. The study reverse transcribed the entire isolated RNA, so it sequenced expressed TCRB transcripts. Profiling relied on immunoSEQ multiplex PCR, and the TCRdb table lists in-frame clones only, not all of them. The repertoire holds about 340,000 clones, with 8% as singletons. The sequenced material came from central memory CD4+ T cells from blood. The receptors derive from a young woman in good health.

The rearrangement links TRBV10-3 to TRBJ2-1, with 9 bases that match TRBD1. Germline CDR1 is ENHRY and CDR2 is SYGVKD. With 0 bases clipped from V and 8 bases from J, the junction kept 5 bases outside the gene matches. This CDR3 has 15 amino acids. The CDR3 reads CAISESNRGRDEQFF. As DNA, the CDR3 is TGTGCCATCAGTGAGTCGAACAGGGGGCGCGATGAGCAGTTCTTC.

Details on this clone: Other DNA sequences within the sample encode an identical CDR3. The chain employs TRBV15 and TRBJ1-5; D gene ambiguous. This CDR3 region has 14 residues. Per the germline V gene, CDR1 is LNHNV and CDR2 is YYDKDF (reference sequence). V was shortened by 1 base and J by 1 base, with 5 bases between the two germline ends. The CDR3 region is CATSRVTSNQPQHF. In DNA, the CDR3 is TGTGCCACCAGCAGAGTAACGAGCAATCAGCCCCAGCATTTT.

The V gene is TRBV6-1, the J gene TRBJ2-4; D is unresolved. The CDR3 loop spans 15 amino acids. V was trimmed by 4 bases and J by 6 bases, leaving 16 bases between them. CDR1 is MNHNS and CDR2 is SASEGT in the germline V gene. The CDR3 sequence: CASSATSLVSNIQYF. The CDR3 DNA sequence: TGTGCCAGCAGTGCGACGTCGCTAGTTTCAAACATTCAGTACTTC.

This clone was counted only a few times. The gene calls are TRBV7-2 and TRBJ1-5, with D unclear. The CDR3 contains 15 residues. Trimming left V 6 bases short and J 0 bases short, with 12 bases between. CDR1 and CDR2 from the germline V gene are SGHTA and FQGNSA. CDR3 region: CASSPGVISNQPQHF. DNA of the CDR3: TGTGCCAGCAGTCCCGGGGTGATTAGCAATCAGCCCCAGCATTTT.

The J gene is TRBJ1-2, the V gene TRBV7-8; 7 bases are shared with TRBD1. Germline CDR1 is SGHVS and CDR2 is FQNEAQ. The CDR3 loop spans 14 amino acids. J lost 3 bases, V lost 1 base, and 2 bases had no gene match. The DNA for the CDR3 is TGTGCCAGCAGCTTAGGCACAGGGGACTATGGCTACACCTTC. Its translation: CASSLGTGDYGYTF.

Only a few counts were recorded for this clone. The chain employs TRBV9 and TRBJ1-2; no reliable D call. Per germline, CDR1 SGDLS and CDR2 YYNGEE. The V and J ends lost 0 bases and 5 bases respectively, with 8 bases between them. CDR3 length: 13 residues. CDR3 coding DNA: TGTGCCAGCAGCGTAGACGGTAAATATGGCTACACCTTC. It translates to CASSVDGKYGYTF.

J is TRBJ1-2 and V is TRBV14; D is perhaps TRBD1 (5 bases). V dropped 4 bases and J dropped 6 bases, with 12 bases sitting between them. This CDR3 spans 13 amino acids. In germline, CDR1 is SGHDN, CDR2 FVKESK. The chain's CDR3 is CASSPRTLDGYTF. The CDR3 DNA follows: TGTGCCAGCAGCCCCCGGACATTGGATGGCTACACCTTC.

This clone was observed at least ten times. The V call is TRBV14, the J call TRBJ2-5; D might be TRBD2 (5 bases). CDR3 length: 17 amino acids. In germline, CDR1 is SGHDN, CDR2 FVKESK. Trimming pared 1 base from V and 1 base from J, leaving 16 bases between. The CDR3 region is CASSQAPGGRGQETQYF. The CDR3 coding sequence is TGTGCCAGCAGCCAAGCCCCAGGTGGGAGAGGCCAAGAGACCCAGTACTTC.

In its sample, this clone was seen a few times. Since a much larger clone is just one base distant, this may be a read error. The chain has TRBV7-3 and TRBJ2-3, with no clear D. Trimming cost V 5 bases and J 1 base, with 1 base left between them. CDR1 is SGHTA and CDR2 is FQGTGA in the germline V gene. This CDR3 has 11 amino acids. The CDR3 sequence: CASSRTDTQYF. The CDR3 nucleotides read TGTGCCAGCAGCCGCACAGATACGCAGTATTTT.

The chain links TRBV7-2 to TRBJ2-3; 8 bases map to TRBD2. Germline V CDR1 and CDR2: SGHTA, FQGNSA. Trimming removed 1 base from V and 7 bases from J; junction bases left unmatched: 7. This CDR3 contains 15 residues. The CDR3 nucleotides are TGTGCCAGCAGCTTAGAAGCGGGAGCAATCAATACGCAGTATTTT. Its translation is CASSLEAGAINTQYF. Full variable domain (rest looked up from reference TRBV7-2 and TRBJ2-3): GAGVSQSPSNKVTEKGKDVELRCDPISGHTALYWYRQSLGQGLEFLIYFQGNSAPDKSGLPSDRFSAERTGGSVSTLTIQRTQQEDSAVYLCASSLEAGAINTQYFGPGTRLTVL.

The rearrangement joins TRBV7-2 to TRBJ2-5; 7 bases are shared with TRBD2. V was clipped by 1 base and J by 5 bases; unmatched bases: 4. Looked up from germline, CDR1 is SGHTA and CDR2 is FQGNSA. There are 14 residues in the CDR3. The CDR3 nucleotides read TGTGCCAGCAGCTTAGAGGGAGGGAGCGAGACCCAGTACTTC. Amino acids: CASSLEGGSETQYF.

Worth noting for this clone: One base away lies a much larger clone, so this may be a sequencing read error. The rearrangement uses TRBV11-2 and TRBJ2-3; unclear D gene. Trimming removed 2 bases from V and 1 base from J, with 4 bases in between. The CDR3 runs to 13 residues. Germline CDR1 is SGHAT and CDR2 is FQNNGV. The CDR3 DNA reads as TGTGCCAGCAGCTTACGGGGCACAGATACGCAGTATTTT. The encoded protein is CASSLRGTDTQYF.

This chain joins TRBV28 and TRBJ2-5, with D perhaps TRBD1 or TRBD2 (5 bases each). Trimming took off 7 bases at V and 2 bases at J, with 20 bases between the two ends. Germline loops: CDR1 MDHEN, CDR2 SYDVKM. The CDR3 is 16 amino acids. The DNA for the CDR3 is TGTGCCAGCAACACCGCGGTGGGGGTCAGGCAAGAGACCCAGTACTTC. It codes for CASNTAVGVRQETQYF.

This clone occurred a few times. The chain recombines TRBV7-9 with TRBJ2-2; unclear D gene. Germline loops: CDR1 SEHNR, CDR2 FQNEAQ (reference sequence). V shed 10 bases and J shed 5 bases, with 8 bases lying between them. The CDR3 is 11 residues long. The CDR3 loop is CAIRGTGELFF. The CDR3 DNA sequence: TGTGCCATCCGTGGTACCGGGGAGCTGTTTTTT.

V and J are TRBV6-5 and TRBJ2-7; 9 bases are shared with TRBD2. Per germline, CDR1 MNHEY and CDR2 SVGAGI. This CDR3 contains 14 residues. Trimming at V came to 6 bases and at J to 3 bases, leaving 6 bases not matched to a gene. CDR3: CASSPGLANYEQYF. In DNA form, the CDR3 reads TGTGCCAGCAGCCCAGGACTAGCGAACTACGAGCAGTACTTC.

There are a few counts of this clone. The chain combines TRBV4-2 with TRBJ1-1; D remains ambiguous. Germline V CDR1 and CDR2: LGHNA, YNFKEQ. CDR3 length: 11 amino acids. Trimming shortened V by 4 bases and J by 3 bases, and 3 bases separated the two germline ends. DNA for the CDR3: TGTGCCAGCAGCCGCCACACTGAAGCTTTCTTT. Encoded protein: CASSRHTEAFF.

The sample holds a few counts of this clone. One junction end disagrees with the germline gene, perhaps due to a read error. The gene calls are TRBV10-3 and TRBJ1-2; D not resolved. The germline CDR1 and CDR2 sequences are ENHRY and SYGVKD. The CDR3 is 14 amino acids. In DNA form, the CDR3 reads TGTGCCAGCAGTTACTCTGGGTCGCGTATGGGCTACACCTTC. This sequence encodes CASSYSGSRMGYTF.

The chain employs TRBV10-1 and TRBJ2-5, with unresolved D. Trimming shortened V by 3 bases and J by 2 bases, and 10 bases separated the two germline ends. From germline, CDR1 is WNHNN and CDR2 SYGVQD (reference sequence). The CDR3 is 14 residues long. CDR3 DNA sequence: TGCGCCAGCAGTGACGCTTTGGCACAAGAGACCCAGTACTTC. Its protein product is CASSDALAQETQYF.

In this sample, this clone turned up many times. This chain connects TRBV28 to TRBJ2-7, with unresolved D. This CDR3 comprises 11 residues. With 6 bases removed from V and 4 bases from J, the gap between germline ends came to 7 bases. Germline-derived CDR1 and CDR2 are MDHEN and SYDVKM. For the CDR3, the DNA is TGTGCCAGCAGCCAACCATACGAGCAGTACTTC. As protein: CASSQPYEQYF.

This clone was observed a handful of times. The CDR3 spells CASSRLSTSYNEQFF. Written as DNA, the CDR3 is TGTGCCAGCAGTCGACTATCGACCTCCTACAATGAGCAGTTCTTC. The V call is TRBV28, the J call TRBJ2-1; possibly TRBD2 for D (5 bases). V lost 5 bases to trimming and J lost 0 bases, with 11 bases between them. The length of the CDR3 is 15 residues. CDR1 is MDHEN and CDR2 is SYDVKM in the germline V gene.

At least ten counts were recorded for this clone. CDR3 nucleotide sequence: TGTGCCAGCAGTGCTATTTTCGGGAACTACAATGAGCAGTTCTTC. This sequence encodes CASSAIFGNYNEQFF. This rearrangement joins TRBV9 to TRBJ2-1, with D possibly TRBD2 on 5 matching bases. The ends were cut back, 5 bases at V and 3 bases at J, with 15 bases in the middle. The CDR3 is made up of 15 amino acids. Germline values: CDR1 SGDLS, CDR2 YYNGEE. Together with reference TRBV9 and TRBJ2-1, the CDR3 gives the full variable domain: DSGVTQTPKHLITATGQRVTLRCSPRSGDLSVYWYQQSLDQGLQFLIQYYNGEERAKGNILERFSAQQFPDLHSELNLSSLELGDSALYFCASSAIFGNYNEQFFGPGTRLTVL.

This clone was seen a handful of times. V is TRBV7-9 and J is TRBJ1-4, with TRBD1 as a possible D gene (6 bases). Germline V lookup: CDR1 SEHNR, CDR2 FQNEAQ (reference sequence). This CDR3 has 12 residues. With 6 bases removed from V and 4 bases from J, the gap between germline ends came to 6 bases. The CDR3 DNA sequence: TGTGCCAGCAGACAGGGTAATGAAAAACTGTTTTTT. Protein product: CASRQGNEKLFF.

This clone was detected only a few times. The CDR3 region is CASSEHRGEALFF. In DNA form, the CDR3 reads TGTGCCAGCAGCGAACATAGGGGGGAGGCTCTGTTCTTC. The rearrangement joins TRBV11-2 to TRBJ2-1; D tentatively fits TRBD1 or TRBD2 (6 bases each). From germline, CDR1 is SGHAT and CDR2 FQNNGV. CDR3 length: 13 residues. V lost 5 bases and J lost 15, with 20 bases in between.

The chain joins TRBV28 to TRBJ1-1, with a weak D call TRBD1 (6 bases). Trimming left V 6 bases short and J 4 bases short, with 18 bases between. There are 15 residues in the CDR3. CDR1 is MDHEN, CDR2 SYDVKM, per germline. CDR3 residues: CASRGLKGGGTEAFF. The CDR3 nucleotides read TGTGCCAGCAGGGGTTTAAAAGGGGGTGGCACTGAAGCTTTCTTT.

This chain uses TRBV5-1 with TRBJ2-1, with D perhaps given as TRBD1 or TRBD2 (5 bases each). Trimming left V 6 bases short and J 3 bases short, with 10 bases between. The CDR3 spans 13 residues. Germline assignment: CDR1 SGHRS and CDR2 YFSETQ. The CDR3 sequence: CASKGTDYNEQFF. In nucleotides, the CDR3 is TGCGCCAGCAAAGGGACGGACTACAATGAGCAGTTCTTC.

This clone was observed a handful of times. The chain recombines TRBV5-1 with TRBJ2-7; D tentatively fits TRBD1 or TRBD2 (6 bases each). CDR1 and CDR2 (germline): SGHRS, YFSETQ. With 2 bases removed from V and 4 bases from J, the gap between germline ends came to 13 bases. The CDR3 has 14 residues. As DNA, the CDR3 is TGCGCCAGCAGCTTCTCAGGGGCGGGGTACGAGCAGTACTTC. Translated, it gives CASSFSGAGYEQYF. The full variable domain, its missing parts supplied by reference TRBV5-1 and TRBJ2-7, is KAGVTQTPRYLIKTRGQQVTLSCSPISGHRSVSWYQQTPGQGLQFLFEYFSETQRNKGNFPGRFSGRQFSNSRSEMNVSTLELGDSALYLCASSFSGAGYEQYFGPGTRLTVT.

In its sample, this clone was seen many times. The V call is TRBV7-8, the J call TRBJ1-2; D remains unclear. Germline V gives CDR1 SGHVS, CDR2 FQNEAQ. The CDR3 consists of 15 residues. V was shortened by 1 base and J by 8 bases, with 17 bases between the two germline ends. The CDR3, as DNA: TGTGCCAGCAGCTTAGGTGCGCGGGAAGCCGGCGGCTACACCTTC. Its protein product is CASSLGAREAGGYTF.